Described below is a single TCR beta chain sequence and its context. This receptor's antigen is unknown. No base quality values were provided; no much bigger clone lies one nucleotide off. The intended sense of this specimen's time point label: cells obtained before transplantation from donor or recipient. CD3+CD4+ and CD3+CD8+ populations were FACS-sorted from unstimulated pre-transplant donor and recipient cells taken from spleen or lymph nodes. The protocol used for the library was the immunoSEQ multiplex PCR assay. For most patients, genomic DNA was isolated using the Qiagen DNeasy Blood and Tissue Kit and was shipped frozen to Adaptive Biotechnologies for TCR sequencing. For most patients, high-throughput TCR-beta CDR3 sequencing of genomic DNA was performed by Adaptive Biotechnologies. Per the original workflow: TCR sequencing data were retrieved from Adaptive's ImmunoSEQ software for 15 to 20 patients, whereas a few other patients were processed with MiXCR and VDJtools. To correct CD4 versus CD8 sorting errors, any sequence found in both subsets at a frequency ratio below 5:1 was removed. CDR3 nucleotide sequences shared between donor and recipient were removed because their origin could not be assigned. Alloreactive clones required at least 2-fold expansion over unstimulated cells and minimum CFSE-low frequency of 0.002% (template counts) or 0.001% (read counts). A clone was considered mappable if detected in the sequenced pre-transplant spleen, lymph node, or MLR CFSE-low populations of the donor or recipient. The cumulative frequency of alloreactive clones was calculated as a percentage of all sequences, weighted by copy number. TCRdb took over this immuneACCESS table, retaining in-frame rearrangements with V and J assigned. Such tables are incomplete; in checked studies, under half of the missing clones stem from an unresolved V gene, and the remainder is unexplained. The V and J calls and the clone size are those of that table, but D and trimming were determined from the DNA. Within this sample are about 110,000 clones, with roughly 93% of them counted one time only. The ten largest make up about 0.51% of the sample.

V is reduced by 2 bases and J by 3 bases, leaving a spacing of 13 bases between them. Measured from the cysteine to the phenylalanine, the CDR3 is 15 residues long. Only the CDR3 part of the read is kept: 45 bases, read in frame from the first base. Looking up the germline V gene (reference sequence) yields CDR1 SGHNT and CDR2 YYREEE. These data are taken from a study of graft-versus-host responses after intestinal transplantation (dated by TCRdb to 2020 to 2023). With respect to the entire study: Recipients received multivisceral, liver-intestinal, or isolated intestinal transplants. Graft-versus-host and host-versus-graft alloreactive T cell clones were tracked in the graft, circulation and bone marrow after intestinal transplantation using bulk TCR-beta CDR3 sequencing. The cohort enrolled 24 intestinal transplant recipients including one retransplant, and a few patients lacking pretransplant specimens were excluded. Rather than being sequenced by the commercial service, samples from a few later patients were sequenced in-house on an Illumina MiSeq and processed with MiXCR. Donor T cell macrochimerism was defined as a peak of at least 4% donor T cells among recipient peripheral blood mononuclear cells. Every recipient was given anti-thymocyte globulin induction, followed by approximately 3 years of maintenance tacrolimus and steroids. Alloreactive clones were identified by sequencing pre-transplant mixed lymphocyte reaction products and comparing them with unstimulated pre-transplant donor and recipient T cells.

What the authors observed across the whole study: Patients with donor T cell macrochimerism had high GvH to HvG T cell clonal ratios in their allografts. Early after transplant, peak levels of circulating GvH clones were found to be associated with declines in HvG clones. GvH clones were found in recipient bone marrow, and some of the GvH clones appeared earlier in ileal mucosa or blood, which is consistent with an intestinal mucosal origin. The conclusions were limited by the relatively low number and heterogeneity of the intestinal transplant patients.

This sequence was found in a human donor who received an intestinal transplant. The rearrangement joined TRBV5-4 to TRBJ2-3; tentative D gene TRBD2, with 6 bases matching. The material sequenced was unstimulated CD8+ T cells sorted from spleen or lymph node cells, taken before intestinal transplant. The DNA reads TGTGCCAGCAGCTTTCGACTAGACTTTACAGATACGCAGTATTTT. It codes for CASSFRLDFTDTQYF.